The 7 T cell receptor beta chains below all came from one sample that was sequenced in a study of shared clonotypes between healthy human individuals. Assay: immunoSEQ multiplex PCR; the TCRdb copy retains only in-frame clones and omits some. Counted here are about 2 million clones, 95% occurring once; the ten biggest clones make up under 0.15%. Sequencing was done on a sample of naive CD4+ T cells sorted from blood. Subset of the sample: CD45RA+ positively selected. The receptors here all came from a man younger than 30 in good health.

In DNA, the CDR3 is TGCGCCAGCAGCTTGACCCTCCAGCGGGGGGGCCCAGATACGCAGTATTTT. This translates into CASSLTLQRGGPDTQYF. The rearrangement uses TRBV5-1 and TRBJ2-3; TRBD2 matches 10 bases. Germline V CDR1 and CDR2: SGHRS, YFSETQ. This CDR3 is built from 17 residues. V gave up 1 base and J gave up 4 bases; unmatched junction bases: 9.

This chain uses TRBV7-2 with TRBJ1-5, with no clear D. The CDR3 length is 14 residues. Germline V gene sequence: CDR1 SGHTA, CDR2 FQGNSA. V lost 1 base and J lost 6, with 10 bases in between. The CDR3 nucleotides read TGTGCCAGCAGCTTAGAATTCGCCTCTCAGCCCCAGCATTTT. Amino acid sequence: CASSLEFASQPQHF.

This chain's CDR3 is CASRPQGLNTEAFF. CDR3 DNA: TGTGCCAGCAGACCCCAGGGATTGAACACTGAAGCTTTCTTT. The chain has TRBV2 and TRBJ1-1; D is perhaps TRBD1 (5 bases). The CDR3 runs to 14 residues. The germline V gene encodes CDR1 SNHLY and CDR2 FYNNEI. V dropped 6 bases and J dropped 0 bases, with 11 bases sitting between them.

CDR3 DNA sequence: TGTGCCAGCAGCTTAGGGGGTACAGGGGTCGGTGGCTACACCTTC. Its translation is CASSLGGTGVGGYTF. The chain uses TRBV11-2 and TRBJ1-2; TRBD1 matches at 7 bases. The trim removed 1 base at V and 7 bases at J, leaving 9 bases unmatched. CDR3 length: 15 residues. CDR1 and CDR2 (germline): SGHAT, FQNNGV.

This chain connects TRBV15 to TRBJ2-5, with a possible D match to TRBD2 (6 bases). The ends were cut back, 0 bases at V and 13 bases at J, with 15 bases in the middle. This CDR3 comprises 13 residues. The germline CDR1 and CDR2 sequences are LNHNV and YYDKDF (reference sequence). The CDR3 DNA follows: TGTGCCACCAGCAGAGATAGGAGGACTATTCCGTACTTC. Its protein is CATSRDRRTIPYF.

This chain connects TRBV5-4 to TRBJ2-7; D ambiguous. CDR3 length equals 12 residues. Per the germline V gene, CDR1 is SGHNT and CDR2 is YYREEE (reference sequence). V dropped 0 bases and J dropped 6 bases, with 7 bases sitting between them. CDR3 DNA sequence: TGTGCCAGCAGCTTGGAAGGCTTCGAGCAGTACTTC. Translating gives CASSLEGFEQYF.

This chain's CDR3 is CASSDRVGNYGYTF. The CDR3 DNA sequence: TGTGCCTCGTCCGACAGGGTAGGAAACTATGGCTACACCTTC. This chain connects TRBV30 to TRBJ1-2; the match to TRBD1 covers 7 bases. The CDR3 runs 14 residues. CDR1 and CDR2 (germline): GTSNPN, SVGIG (reference sequence). Trimming at V came to 7 bases and at J to 2 bases, leaving 10 bases not matched to a gene.